Below are 19 T cell receptor beta chains sequenced from a single sample in a study of blood T cell repertoires in COVID-19. Here immunoSEQ multiplex PCR was the method, and the copy in TCRdb shows in-frame clones only, minus some. Here the sample spans 180,000 or so clones, roughly 84% being singletons. The sample was PBMCs or T cells enriched from blood (not recorded which). All receptors derive from a human donor with acute COVID-19. The donor label of this sample is uncertain.

This clone was detected only once. CDR3 in DNA: TGCGCCAGCAGGACCTGGGAGTTGAACACTGAAGCTTTCTTT. This translates into CASRTWELNTEAFF. V gene TRBV5-1 combines with J gene TRBJ1-1; D is uncertain. Germline V gene lookup returns CDR1 SGHRS and CDR2 YFSETQ. The CDR3 loop spans 14 amino acids. Trimming stripped 5 bases from V and 0 bases from J, with 11 bases between.

The rearrangement joins TRBV11-2 to TRBJ2-1; D uncertain. The CDR3 is 15 residues long. Germline V gene sequence: CDR1 SGHAT, CDR2 FQNNGV. Trimming pared 1 base from V and 0 bases from J, leaving 7 bases between. DNA for the CDR3: TGTGCCAGCAGCTTAGCGGGTAGCTCCTACAATGAGCAGTTCTTC. Its translation is CASSLAGSSYNEQFF.

This chain uses TRBV4-2 with TRBJ1-1; no firm D call. Per the germline V gene, CDR1 is LGHNA and CDR2 is YNFKEQ. The CDR3 is 15 amino acids. Between the trimmed V and J ends, which lost 1 base and 2 bases, there was a span of 11 bases. The CDR3 region has the DNA TGTGCCAGCAGCCAAGCGGAGGGTGGCAACACTGAAGCTTTCTTT. Encoded protein: CASSQAEGGNTEAFF.

The V call is TRBV6-1, the J call TRBJ2-7; 7 bases map to TRBD2. J was trimmed by 0 bases and V by 5 bases; bases with no gene match: 4. Germline V gene lookup returns CDR1 MNHNS and CDR2 SASEGT. The length of the CDR3 is 14 residues. CDR3 sequence reads: CASSLAGSSYEQYF. CDR3 DNA: TGTGCCAGCAGTTTAGCGGGTTCCTCCTACGAGCAGTACTTC.

The V call is TRBV28, the J call TRBJ1-2, with D possibly matching TRBD1 (5 bases). Germline V gene data show CDR1 as MDHEN and CDR2 as SYDVKM. CDR3 length: 15 amino acids. V lost 6 bases to trimming and J lost 4 bases, with 18 bases between them. CDR3 bases: TGTGCCAGCAGCGCCGGACCAGGGATGATCTATGGCTACACCTTC. Protein product: CASSAGPGMIYGYTF.

This clone was counted once. The rearrangement joins TRBV25-1 to TRBJ2-1; TRBD2 matches at 8 bases. Trimming cost V 4 bases and J 0 bases; bases outside gene matches: 5. CDR1 is MGHDK, CDR2 SYGVNS, per germline. CDR3 size: 16 residues. For the CDR3, the DNA is TGTGCCAGCAGTGGGCAGCGGGGGAGCTCCTACAATGAGCAGTTCTTC. This translates into CASSGQRGSSYNEQFF.

The rearrangement uses TRBV5-1 and TRBJ2-7; TRBD1 might be the D (6 bases). There are 14 residues in the CDR3. The germline CDR1 and CDR2 sequences are SGHRS and YFSETQ. Trimming stripped 2 bases from V and 4 bases from J, with 13 bases between. As DNA, the CDR3 is TGCGCCAGCAGCTTTCAGGGGCTTATGTACGAGCAGTACTTC. Protein: CASSFQGLMYEQYF.

The V gene is TRBV27, the J gene TRBJ1-3; D gene unclear. With 2 bases removed from V and 2 bases from J, the gap between germline ends came to 7 bases. Germline V gene data show CDR1 as MNHEY and CDR2 as SMNVEV (reference sequence). The CDR3 runs 14 residues. In DNA form, the CDR3 reads TGTGCCAGCAGTTTAAGGAGTGCTGGAAACACCATATATTTT. Its translation is CASSLRSAGNTIYF.

The chain joins TRBV13 to TRBJ2-1, with D possibly matching TRBD1 (6 bases). In germline, CDR1 is PRHDT, CDR2 FYEKMQ (reference sequence). This CDR3 is 12 amino acids long. Trimming removed 3 bases at V and 10 bases at J, with 10 bases between. The CDR3 sequence: CASSLGAGEQFF. In DNA form, the CDR3 reads TGTGCCAGCAGCTTGGGGGCAGGAGAGCAGTTCTTC. Variable domain in full (rest from reference TRBV13 and TRBJ2-1): AAGVIQSPRHLIKEKRETATLKCYPIPRHDTVYWYQQGPGQDPQFLISFYEKMQSDKGSIPDRFSAQQFSDYHSELNMSSLELGDSALYFCASSLGAGEQFFGPGTRLTVL.

CDR3: CASSSFVSPQYF. The DNA of the CDR3 is TGTGCCAGCAGTTCCTTCGTCTCCCCGCAGTACTTC. This sequence joins TRBV6-2 or TRBV6-3 and TRBJ2-7; no reliable D call. Per the germline V gene, CDR1 is MNHEY and CDR2 is SVGEGT. V shed 4 bases and J shed 9 bases, with 13 bases lying between them. The CDR3 totals 12 residues.

The chain links TRBV7-9 to TRBJ1-2; D possibly corresponds to TRBD1 (5 bases). The CDR3 is 13 residues long. V gave up 4 bases and J gave up 5 bases, with 11 bases separating them. CDR1 is SEHNR and CDR2 is FQNEAQ in the germline V gene (reference sequence). The CDR3 region has the DNA TGTGCCAGCAGCTGGGGGGACCAATATGGCTACACCTTC. This codes for CASSWGDQYGYTF.

This clone was picked up one time. V is TRBV27 and J is TRBJ1-5; D possibly corresponds to TRBD1 (5 bases). Trimming shortened V by 5 bases and J by 6 bases, and 14 bases separated the two germline ends. This CDR3 has 14 residues. From germline, CDR1 is MNHEY and CDR2 SMNVEV (reference sequence). The CDR3: CASSLGGVGQPQHF. The DNA for the CDR3 is TGTGCCAGCAGTCTCGGAGGGGTGGGTCAGCCCCAGCATTTT.

The chain joins TRBV11-2 to TRBJ2-5; D possibly corresponds to TRBD1 (5 bases). Germline values: CDR1 SGHAT, CDR2 FQNNGV. The CDR3 runs 16 residues. V lost 2 bases and J 2 bases, leaving 15 bases between the germline ends. The CDR3 DNA is TGTGCCAGCAGCTTAACTTCGAACAGGTTACAAGAGACCCAGTACTTC. Translated: CASSLTSNRLQETQYF.

This chain links TRBV27 with TRBJ2-2, with D perhaps TRBD2 (5 bases). Trimming left V 5 bases short and J 1 base short, with 14 bases between. Germline V gene lookup returns CDR1 MNHEY and CDR2 SMNVEV (reference sequence). The CDR3 is 16 amino acids. The CDR3 reads CASSPGFEGNTGELFF. In DNA, the CDR3 is TGTGCCAGCAGTCCCGGGTTCGAGGGGAACACCGGGGAGCTGTTTTTT.

The chain is built from TRBV6-5 and TRBJ1-2; D is unclear. The germline V and J ends were trimmed by 2 bases and 2 bases, with 6 bases remaining between them. CDR1 and CDR2 from the germline V gene are MNHEY and SVGAGI. This CDR3 is built from 13 residues. The CDR3 DNA follows: TGTGCCAGCAGTTACGGGGAGAACTATGGCTACACCTTC. This translates into CASSYGENYGYTF.

The chain links TRBV6-4 to TRBJ1-6, with 7 positions matching TRBD1. Per the germline V gene, CDR1 is MRHNA and CDR2 is SNTAGT. The CDR3 runs to 13 residues. V lost 4 bases and J lost 10; bases outside the gene matches: 4. The chain's CDR3 is CASSGDRDSPLHF. CDR3 DNA: TGTGCCAGCAGTGGTGACAGGGACTCACCCCTCCACTTT.

In its sample, this clone was seen a few times. The rearrangement links TRBV4-3 to TRBJ1-6, with 7 nucleotides matching TRBD1. The CDR3 runs to 18 residues. Germline CDR1 is LGHNA and CDR2 is YSLEER. V was clipped by 1 base and J by 7 bases; unmatched bases: 13. The CDR3 DNA is TGCGCCAGCAGCCAAGGGTGGGCAGGGGGTGCGAGGAATTCACCCCTCCACTTT. Amino acid sequence: CASSQGWAGGARNSPLHF.

This chain joins TRBV29-1 and TRBJ2-1, with 9 bases that match TRBD1. V was pared by 7 bases and J by 5 bases, with 6 bases of the junction left unmatched. Germline CDR1 is SQVTM and CDR2 is ANQGSEA. This CDR3 spans 13 amino acids. CDR3 bases: TGCAGCGGGGCGGACAGGGGCGACAATGAGCAGTTCTTC. It translates to CSGADRGDNEQFF.

V is TRBV5-6 and J is TRBJ1-1; D gene unclear. The germline gives CDR1 SGHDT, CDR2 YYEEEE. The CDR3 covers 11 residues. V lost 3 bases, J lost 6 bases, and 6 bases lay in between. The CDR3 DNA is TGTGCCAGCAGCTCGCAGGCTGAAGCTTTCTTT. This codes for CASSSQAEAFF. Based on the CDR3 plus reference TRBV5-6 and TRBJ1-1, the full variable domain is DAGVTQSPTHLIKTRGQQVTLRCSPKSGHDTVSWYQQALGQGPQFIFQYYEEEERQRGNFPDRFSGHQFPNYSSELNVNALLLGDSALYLCASSSQAEAFFGQGTRLTVV.